This T cell receptor beta chain was captured in a study of Graves' ophthalmopathy and Graves' hyperthyroidism. Study in general: Stable hyperthyroidism was defined by absence of ophthalmopathy within 18 months of follow-up.

Points on this clonotype: Antigen unknown.

Amplifying from RNA transcripts, the study obtained TCR beta CDR3 regions. HTBI primers served in a first-round RT-PCR, which a second-round multiplex PCR followed. A single record per CDR3 protein comes from TCRdb applying MiXCR to the multiplex PCR reads. This table holds about 550,000 distinct CDR3 sequences, approximately 37% found once. Trimming took off 6 bases at V and 2 bases at J, with 17 bases between the two ends. This CDR3 contains 16 residues. The germline CDR1 and CDR2 sequences are MNHNS and SASEGT. Findings of the study overall: With a specificity of around 76% and a sensitivity of about 71%, the model predicted ophthalmopathy progression.

The chain recombines TRBV6-1 with TRBJ1-5, with D maybe TRBD1 (5 bases). The sample was peripheral blood or thyroid tissue (not recorded which). This TCR was recovered from an adult man with Graves' hyperthyroidism. CDR3 in amino acids: CASRINQGSGNQPQHF. CDR3 in DNA: TGTGCCAGCAGAATTAACCAGGGTAGCGGCAATCAGCCCCAGCATTTT.